Listed here are 28 T cell receptor beta chains from one sample, sequenced in a study of a mutant IDH1 vaccine in newly diagnosed glioma. Time point specified: week 35, safety follow-up. Every vaccination contained 300 ug of the mutant IDH1 20-mer peptide and was paired with topical imiquimod. Which antigens these TCRs recognize remains unknown. Measured with immunoSEQ multiplex PCR; TCRdb has only the in-frame clones, and not every one. The data contain about 32,000 clones, roughly 80% of them singletons. The specimen was PBMCs, collected from a glioma patient whose treatment included an IDH1 peptide vaccine. The receptors originated from a man aged 30-40 years with glioma.

This chain joins TRBV6-5 and TRBJ1-4, with 8 nucleotides matching TRBD1. The CDR3 has 15 residues. Trimming took 4 bases from V and 7 from J; bases not matched to a gene: 8. Germline values: CDR1 MNHEY, CDR2 SVGAGI. In DNA form, the CDR3 reads TGTGCCAGCAGTTTAACAGGGGGGCTTGGTGAAAAACTGTTTTTT. Its translation is CASSLTGGLGEKLFF.

V usage is TRBV29-1 and J usage is TRBJ2-5, with D possibly being TRBD2 (6 bases). The CDR3 sequence is 13 residues long. The V end was cut by 5 bases, the J end by 7 bases, with 17 bases between. CDR1 SQVTM and CDR2 ANQGSEA come from the germline V gene. In DNA form, the CDR3 reads TGCAGCGTTCCCGGGACTGCCTCGGGGACCCAGTACTTC. This codes for CSVPGTASGTQYF.

Sample share makes this clone medium-sized. The chain has TRBV19 and TRBJ1-2; D is unclear. This CDR3 is built from 13 residues. The ends were cut back, 3 bases at V and 8 bases at J, with 13 bases in the middle. Germline V CDR1 and CDR2: LNHDA, SQIVND (reference sequence). The CDR3 region is CASSIRTRPGYTF. The CDR3 DNA reads as TGTGCCAGTAGTATCCGGACCAGACCCGGCTACACCTTC.

This chain joins TRBV18 and TRBJ2-5, with 9 bases that match TRBD2. CDR3 length: 16 residues. The V gene end was trimmed by 5 bases and the J gene end by 0 bases; junction bases not matched to a gene: 7. CDR1 and CDR2 (germline): KGHSH, LQKENI. CDR3: CASSSVTSGNQETQYF. DNA for the CDR3: TGTGCCAGCTCATCGGTGACTAGCGGAAACCAAGAGACCCAGTACTTC.

The CDR3 nucleotides read TGTGCCATCAGCGAACAGGGGGTGAACACTGAAGCTTTCTTT. Protein product: CAISEQGVNTEAFF. The chain employs TRBV10-3 and TRBJ1-1; 8 bases align to TRBD1. The CDR3 has 14 residues. Germline CDR1 is ENHRY and CDR2 is SYGVKD. V shed 6 bases and J 0 bases; nucleotides not matched to a gene: 3.

V gene TRBV14 combines with J gene TRBJ2-5; D is uncertain. Germline assignment: CDR1 SGHDN and CDR2 FVKESK. This CDR3 region has 14 residues. The V and J ends lost 3 bases and 2 bases respectively, with 10 bases between them. The DNA for the CDR3 is TGTGCCAGCAGCCAGCTGACTTTTCAAGAGACCCAGTACTTC. Translated: CASSQLTFQETQYF.

The chain is built from TRBV4-1 and TRBJ1-2; D remains ambiguous. This CDR3 is 14 amino acids long. Germline V gene sequence: CDR1 MGHRA, CDR2 YSYEKL. With 0 bases removed from V and 6 bases from J, the gap between germline ends came to 11 bases. As DNA, the CDR3 is TGCGCCAGCAGCCAAGATGGGGTTGTCAATGGCTACACCTTC. This translates into CASSQDGVVNGYTF.

The rearrangement links TRBV5-1 to TRBJ1-5; D is unclear. The CDR3 is 15 amino acids. Between the trimmed V and J ends, which lost 0 bases and 3 bases, there was a span of 10 bases. Germline values: CDR1 SGHRS, CDR2 YFSETQ. The CDR3 protein is CASSLVPDDNQPQHF. Written as DNA, the CDR3 is TGCGCCAGCAGCTTGGTCCCCGACGACAATCAGCCCCAGCATTTT.

V gene TRBV5-6 combines with J gene TRBJ1-1; the D is unclear. The CDR3 covers 14 residues. V was cut by 3 bases and J by 2 bases, with 11 bases left in between. Germline V gives CDR1 SGHDT, CDR2 YYEEEE. Written as DNA, the CDR3 is TGTGCCAGCAGCTCCACGGGCTTCAACACTGAAGCTTTCTTT. Its translation: CASSSTGFNTEAFF.

This clone has more than one count but fewer than ten. The CDR3: CASRNPYGYTF. For the CDR3, the DNA is TGTGCCAGTAGGAATCCCTATGGCTACACCTTC. This chain joins TRBV19 and TRBJ1-2; D is unclear. V dropped 6 bases and J dropped 4 bases, with 6 bases sitting between them. The CDR3 contains 11 residues. Per germline, CDR1 LNHDA and CDR2 SQIVND (reference sequence).

The V call is TRBV10-3, the J call TRBJ1-1; TRBD1 matches 7 bases. The CDR3 is made up of 14 amino acids. The junction had 6 bases not matched to a gene; V was cut back by 4 bases and J by 4 bases. Germline V gives CDR1 ENHRY, CDR2 SYGVKD. The CDR3 protein is CAISGRDRGTEAFF. The CDR3 region has the DNA TGTGCCATCAGTGGCCGGGACAGAGGCACTGAAGCTTTCTTT.

This clone showed up just a few times. The V and J genes are TRBV13 and TRBJ2-2, with D possibly being TRBD1 (6 bases). CDR1 and CDR2 from the germline V gene are PRHDT and FYEKMQ (reference sequence). Deletions cut 5 bases from V and 6 bases from J, with 25 bases between. This CDR3 is 18 amino acids long. CDR3 nucleotides: TGTGCCAGCAGCGGATACAGGGCCCTTGCGCGGTCGCCCGGGGAGCTGTTTTTT. This translates into CASSGYRALARSPGELFF. Filled out from reference TRBV13 and TRBJ2-2, the complete variable domain reads AAGVIQSPRHLIKEKRETATLKCYPIPRHDTVYWYQQGPGQDPQFLISFYEKMQSDKGSIPDRFSAQQFSDYHSELNMSSLELGDSALYFCASSGYRALARSPGELFFGEGSRLTVL.

The chain is built from TRBV27 and TRBJ2-1; D is ambiguous. This CDR3 contains 15 residues. Per germline, CDR1 MNHEY and CDR2 SMNVEV (reference sequence). Trimming stripped 2 bases from V and 0 bases from J, with 8 bases between. In DNA, the CDR3 is TGTGCCAGCAGTTTAGCGGAGAGCTCCTACAATGAGCAGTTCTTC. It is translated as CASSLAESSYNEQFF.

The chain joins TRBV5-1 to TRBJ1-1; 9 bases map to TRBD1. The CDR3 is 17 residues long. Germline CDR1 is SGHRS and CDR2 is YFSETQ. J was trimmed by 0 bases and V by 0 bases; bases with no gene match: 6. CDR3 sequence: CASSLVPGQGLNTEAFF. The CDR3 coding sequence is TGCGCCAGCAGCTTGGTCCCGGGACAGGGACTGAACACTGAAGCTTTCTTT.

J is TRBJ1-2 and V is TRBV7-9; D is perhaps TRBD1 (5 bases). Trimming stripped 7 bases from V and 7 bases from J, with 16 bases between. The CDR3 consists of 13 residues. Germline assignment: CDR1 SEHNR and CDR2 FQNEAQ (reference sequence). This CDR3 reads CASIPLRGGGYTF. The CDR3 DNA reads TGTGCCAGCATCCCCTTACGGGGGGGTGGCTACACCTTC.

This chain uses TRBV6-6 with TRBJ1-2; 7 nucleotides agree with TRBD1. CDR1 and CDR2 from the germline V gene are MNHNY and SVGAGI (reference sequence). The CDR3 length is 13 residues. V shed 5 bases and J 4 bases; nucleotides not matched to a gene: 4. This chain's CDR3 is CASSMDRLYGYTF. In DNA, the CDR3 is TGTGCCAGCAGTATGGACAGGCTCTATGGCTACACCTTC.

The gene calls are TRBV4-1 and TRBJ2-7; 10 bases match TRBD2. The germline V gene encodes CDR1 MGHRA and CDR2 YSYEKL. This CDR3 is 15 amino acids long. Trimming at V came to 4 bases and at J to 4 bases, leaving 7 bases not matched to a gene. CDR3 protein: CASSPSPSGSYEQYF. The CDR3, as DNA: TGCGCCAGCAGCCCCAGCCCTAGCGGGAGTTACGAGCAGTACTTC.

The chain uses TRBV4-1 and TRBJ1-1; 7 bases agree with TRBD1. There are 15 residues in the CDR3. CDR1 is MGHRA, CDR2 YSYEKL, per germline. Losses at the gene ends were 4 bases for V and 0 bases for J; bases not matched to a gene: 5. The CDR3 sequence: CASSRPGTVNTEAFF. CDR3 sequence (DNA): TGCGCCAGCAGCCGACCCGGGACAGTGAACACTGAAGCTTTCTTT.

The chain couples TRBV29-1 to TRBJ1-1; 8 nucleotides align to TRBD1. Losses at the gene ends were 7 bases for V and 0 bases for J; bases not matched to a gene: 10. This CDR3 is 15 amino acids long. The germline gives CDR1 SQVTM, CDR2 ANQGSEA. The CDR3 DNA reads as TGCAGCGCGCGCGGGGCAGGGGGCGTGAACACTGAAGCTTTCTTT. The encoded protein is CSARGAGGVNTEAFF.

The rearrangement joins TRBV7-8 to TRBJ2-1; 8 positions agree with TRBD2. CDR1 is SGHVS, CDR2 FQNEAQ, per germline. V gave up 8 bases and J gave up 3 bases; unmatched junction bases: 6. The CDR3 totals 14 residues. This CDR3 reads CASEGSGNYNEQFF. CDR3 coding DNA: TGTGCCAGCGAGGGTAGCGGGAACTACAATGAGCAGTTCTTC. Variable domain in full (rest from reference TRBV7-8 and TRBJ2-1): GAGVSQSPRYKVAKRGQDVALRCDPISGHVSLFWYQQALGQGPEFLTYFQNEAQLDKSGLPSDRFFAERPEGSVSTLKIQRTQQEDSAVYLCASEGSGNYNEQFFGPGTRLTVL.

CDR3 protein: CAWSVLPQGGMNTEAFF. The CDR3 DNA reads as TGTGCCTGGAGTGTACTGCCTCAGGGGGGCATGAACACTGAAGCTTTCTTT. The genes are TRBV30 and TRBJ1-1, with TRBD1 matching over 7 bases. CDR3 size: 17 residues. The V segment lost 0 bases and the J segment 0 bases; nucleotides outside the gene matches: 10. Germline loops: CDR1 GTSNPN, CDR2 SVGIG (reference sequence).

This chain uses TRBV29-1 with TRBJ2-7; 9 bases align to TRBD2. CDR1 and CDR2 from the germline V gene are SQVTM and ANQGSEA. J lost 2 bases, V lost 7 bases, and 3 bases had no gene match. The CDR3 loop spans 12 amino acids. DNA for the CDR3: TGCAGCGCCGGGACTAGCCCCTACGAGCAGTACTTC. Translation gives CSAGTSPYEQYF.

Written as DNA, the CDR3 is TGTGCCAGCTCACCCGCTAGCGGTAGCACAGATACGCAGTATTTT. Protein sequence: CASSPASGSTDTQYF. The V and J genes are TRBV18 and TRBJ2-3, with 7 bases lining up with TRBD2. Germline CDR1 is KGHSH and CDR2 is LQKENI. The CDR3 is 15 amino acids. V dropped 3 bases and J dropped 0; count of bases not matched to a gene: 3. Together with reference TRBV18 and TRBJ2-3, the CDR3 gives the full variable domain: NAGVMQNPRHLVRRRGQEARLRCSPMKGHSHVYWYRQLPEEGLKFMVYLQKENIIDESGMPKERFSAEFPKEGPSILRIQQVVRGDSAAYFCASSPASGSTDTQYFGPGTRLTVL.

The chain recombines TRBV4-1 with TRBJ1-5, with D possibly TRBD1 on 6 matching bases. This CDR3 region has 16 residues. Germline V gives CDR1 MGHRA, CDR2 YSYEKL. With 1 base removed from V and 4 bases from J, the gap between germline ends came to 14 bases. The DNA for the CDR3 is TGCGCCAGCAGCCAAGGCAGGGGTGCCCTTAATCAGCCCCAGCATTTT. Translation gives CASSQGRGALNQPQHF.

This rearrangement joins TRBV29-1 to TRBJ1-5; the D is unclear. This CDR3 region has 15 residues. Germline CDR1 is SQVTM and CDR2 is ANQGSEA. V was shortened by 4 bases and J by 6 bases, with 19 bases between the two germline ends. The CDR3 DNA is TGCAGCGTTGCCGTATTGGGAGGGAATGGTCAGCCCCAGCATTTT. It translates to CSVAVLGGNGQPQHF.

The chain has TRBV7-6 and TRBJ2-5, with 13 positions matching TRBD2. Germline V gene lookup returns CDR1 SGHVS and CDR2 FNYEAQ. V trimming: 5 bases; J trimming: 3 bases; junction bases outside the gene matches: 6. CDR3 length: 16 residues. This CDR3 is CASSPFGLAGEETQYF. The CDR3 DNA reads TGTGCCAGCAGCCCCTTTGGACTAGCGGGGGAAGAGACCCAGTACTTC.

The gene calls are TRBV6-6 and TRBJ1-5, with 8 positions matching TRBD1. Germline CDR1 reads MNHNY; CDR2 reads SVGAGI (reference sequence). The CDR3 has 15 amino acids. The V segment lost 0 bases and the J segment 4 bases; nucleotides outside the gene matches: 2. The CDR3 spells CASSYSGTGNQPQHF. The CDR3 bases are TGTGCCAGCAGTTACTCCGGGACAGGTAATCAGCCCCAGCATTTT.

CDR3 sequence reads: CASSQDEGQSLGNEQFF. Here the CDR3 DNA reads TGCGCCAGCAGCCAAGATGAGGGACAGTCGTTAGGCAATGAGCAGTTCTTC. The rearrangement joins TRBV4-1 to TRBJ2-1; 7 positions agree with TRBD1. This CDR3 is 17 amino acids long. Germline V gene data show CDR1 as MGHRA and CDR2 as YSYEKL. The ends lost 0 bases at V and 6 bases at J; junction bases unmatched: 11.